This T cell receptor beta chain was sequenced in a study of cytomegalovirus exposure and HLA in healthy donors. Whole-study findings and limits: Later analysis showed TCR association rates varying by HLA locus, highest for DRB1 and lowest for HLA-C. Available immune exposure information covered CMV serostatus only.

The trim removed 8 bases at V and 8 bases at J, leaving 4 bases unmatched. Germline assignment: CDR1 MDHEN and CDR2 SYDVKM. This CDR3 contains 12 residues. With regard to this clone: Antigen unknown.

In the PCR, 60 Vbeta and 13 Jbeta primers were used. The protocol was immunoSEQ multiplex PCR, while the TCRdb copy is restricted to in-frame clones and leaves out a portion. Of roughly 250,000 clones listed, just over 70% are singletons. The source is a female donor in good health and CMV-seronegative. Sequences were obtained from PBMCs. The rearrangement joins TRBV28 to TRBJ2-1, with TRBD1 identical over 9 bases. Written as DNA, the CDR3 is TGTGCCAGCGGGGACAGGGTCGATGAGCAGTTCTTC. Amino acids: CASGDRVDEQFF.